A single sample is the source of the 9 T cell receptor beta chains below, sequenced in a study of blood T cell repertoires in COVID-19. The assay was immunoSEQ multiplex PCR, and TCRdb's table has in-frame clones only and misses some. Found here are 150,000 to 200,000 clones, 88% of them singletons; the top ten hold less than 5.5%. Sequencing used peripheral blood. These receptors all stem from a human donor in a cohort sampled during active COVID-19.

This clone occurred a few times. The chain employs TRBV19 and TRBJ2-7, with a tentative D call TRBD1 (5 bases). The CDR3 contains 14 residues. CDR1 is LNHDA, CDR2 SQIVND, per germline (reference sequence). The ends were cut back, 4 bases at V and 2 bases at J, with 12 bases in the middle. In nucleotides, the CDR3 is TGTGCCAGTAGTAAGGGGCGCGGTGCCTACGAGCAGTACTTC. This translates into CASSKGRGAYEQYF.

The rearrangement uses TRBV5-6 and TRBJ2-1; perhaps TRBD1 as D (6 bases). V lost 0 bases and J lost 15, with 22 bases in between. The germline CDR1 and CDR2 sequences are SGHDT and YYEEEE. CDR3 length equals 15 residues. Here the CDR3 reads CASSLDQGPPEIWFF. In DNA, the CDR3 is TGTGCCAGCAGCTTGGATCAGGGGCCGCCTGAGATTTGGTTCTTC.

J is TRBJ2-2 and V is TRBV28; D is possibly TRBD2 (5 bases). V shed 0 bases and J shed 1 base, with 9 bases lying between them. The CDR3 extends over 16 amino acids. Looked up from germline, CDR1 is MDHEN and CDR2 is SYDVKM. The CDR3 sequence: CASSLWRVLNTGELFF. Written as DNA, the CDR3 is TGTGCCAGCAGTTTATGGCGGGTTTTGAACACCGGGGAGCTGTTTTTT.

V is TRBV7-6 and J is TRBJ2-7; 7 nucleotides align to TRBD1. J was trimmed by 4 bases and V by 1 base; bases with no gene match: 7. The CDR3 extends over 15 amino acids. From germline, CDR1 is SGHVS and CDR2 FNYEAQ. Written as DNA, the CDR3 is TGTGCCAGCAGCTTAGTTGACGGACAGGAGTACGAGCAGTACTTC. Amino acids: CASSLVDGQEYEQYF.

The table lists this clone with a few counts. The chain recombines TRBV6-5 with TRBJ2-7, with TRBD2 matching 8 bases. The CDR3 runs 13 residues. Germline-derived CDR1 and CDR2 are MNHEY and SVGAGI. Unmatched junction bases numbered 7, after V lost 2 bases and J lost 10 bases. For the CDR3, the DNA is TGTGCCAGCAGTTACCGTACTAGCGGAGAACAGTACTTC. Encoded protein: CASSYRTSGEQYF.

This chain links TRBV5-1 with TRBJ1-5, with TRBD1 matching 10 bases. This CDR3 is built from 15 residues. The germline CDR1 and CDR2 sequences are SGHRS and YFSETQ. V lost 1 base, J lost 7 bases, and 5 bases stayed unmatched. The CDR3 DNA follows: TGCGCCAGCAGCTTGACAGGGGACAGGGGACAGCCCCAGCATTTT. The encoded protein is CASSLTGDRGQPQHF.

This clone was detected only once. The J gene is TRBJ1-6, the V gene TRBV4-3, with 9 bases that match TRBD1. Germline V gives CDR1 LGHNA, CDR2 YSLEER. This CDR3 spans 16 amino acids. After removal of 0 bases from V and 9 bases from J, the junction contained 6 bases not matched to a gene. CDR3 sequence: CASSQESGQGISPLHF. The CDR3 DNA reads TGCGCCAGCAGCCAAGAATCGGGACAGGGAATTTCACCCCTCCACTTT.

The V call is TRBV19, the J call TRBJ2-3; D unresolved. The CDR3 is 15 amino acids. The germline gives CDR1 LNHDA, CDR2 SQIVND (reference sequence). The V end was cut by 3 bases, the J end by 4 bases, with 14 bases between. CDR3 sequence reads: CASSMASNHPDTQYF. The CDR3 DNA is TGTGCCAGTAGTATGGCCTCGAATCATCCAGATACGCAGTATTTT.

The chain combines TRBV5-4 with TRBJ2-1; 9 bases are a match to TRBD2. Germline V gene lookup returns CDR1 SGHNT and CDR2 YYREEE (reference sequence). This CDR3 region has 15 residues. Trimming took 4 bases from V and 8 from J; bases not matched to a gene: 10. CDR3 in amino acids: CASSPAGTSSYEQFF. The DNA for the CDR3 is TGTGCCAGCAGCCCTGCCGGGACTAGCTCATATGAGCAGTTCTTC.